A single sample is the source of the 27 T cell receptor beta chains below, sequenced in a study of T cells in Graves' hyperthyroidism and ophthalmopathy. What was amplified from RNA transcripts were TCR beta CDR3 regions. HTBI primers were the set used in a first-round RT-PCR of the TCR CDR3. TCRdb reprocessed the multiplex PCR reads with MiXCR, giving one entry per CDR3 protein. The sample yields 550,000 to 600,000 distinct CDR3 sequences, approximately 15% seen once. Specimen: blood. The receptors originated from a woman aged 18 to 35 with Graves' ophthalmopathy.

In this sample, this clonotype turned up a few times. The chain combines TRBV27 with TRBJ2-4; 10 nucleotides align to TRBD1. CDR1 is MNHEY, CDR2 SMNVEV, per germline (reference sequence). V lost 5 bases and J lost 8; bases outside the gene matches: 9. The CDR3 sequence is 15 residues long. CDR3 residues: CASSELGQGGYIQYF. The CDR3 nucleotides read TGTGCCAGCAGTGAGCTTGGACAGGGGGGATACATTCAGTACTTC.

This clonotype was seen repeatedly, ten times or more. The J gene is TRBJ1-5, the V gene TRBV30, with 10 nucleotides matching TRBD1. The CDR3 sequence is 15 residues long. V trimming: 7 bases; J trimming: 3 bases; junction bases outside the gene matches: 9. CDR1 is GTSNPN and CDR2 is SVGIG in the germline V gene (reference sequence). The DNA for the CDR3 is TGTGCCTCTACAAAGGGGACAGGGGACAATCAGCCCCAGCATTTT. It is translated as CASTKGTGDNQPQHF. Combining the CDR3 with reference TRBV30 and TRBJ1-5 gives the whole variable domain SQTIHQWPATLVQPVGSPLSLECTVEGTSNPNLYWYRQAAGRGLQLLFYSVGIGQISSEVPQNLSASRPQDRQFILSSKKLLLSDSGFYLCASTKGTGDNQPQHFGDGTRLSIL.

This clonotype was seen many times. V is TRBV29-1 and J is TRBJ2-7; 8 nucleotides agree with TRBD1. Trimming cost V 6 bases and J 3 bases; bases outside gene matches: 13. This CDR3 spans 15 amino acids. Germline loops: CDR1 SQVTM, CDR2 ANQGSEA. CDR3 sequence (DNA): TGCAGCGTCGATACCCGCTACGGACAGGGCTACGAGCAGTACTTC. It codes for CSVDTRYGQGYEQYF.

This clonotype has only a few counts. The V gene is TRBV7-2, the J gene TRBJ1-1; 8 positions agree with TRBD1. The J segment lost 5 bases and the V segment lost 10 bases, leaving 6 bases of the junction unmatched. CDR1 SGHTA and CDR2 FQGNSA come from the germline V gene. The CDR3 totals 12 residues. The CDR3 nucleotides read TGTGCCACCACAGGGGGGGATACTGAAGCTTTCTTT. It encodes CATTGGDTEAFF.

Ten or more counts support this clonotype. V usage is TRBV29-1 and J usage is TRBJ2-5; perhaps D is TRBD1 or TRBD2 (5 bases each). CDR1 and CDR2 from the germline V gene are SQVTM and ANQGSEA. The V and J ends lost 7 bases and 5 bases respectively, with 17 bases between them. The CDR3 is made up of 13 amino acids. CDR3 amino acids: CSAGGGSTETQYF. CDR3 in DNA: TGCAGCGCTGGTGGGGGTTCGACGGAGACCCAGTACTTC.

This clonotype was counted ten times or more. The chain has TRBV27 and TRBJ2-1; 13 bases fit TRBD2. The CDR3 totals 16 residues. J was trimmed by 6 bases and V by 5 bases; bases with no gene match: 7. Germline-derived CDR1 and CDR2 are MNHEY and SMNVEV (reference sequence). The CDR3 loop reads CASSPWTSGRPNEQFF. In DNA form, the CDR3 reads TGTGCCAGCAGTCCATGGACTAGCGGGAGACCCAATGAGCAGTTCTTC.

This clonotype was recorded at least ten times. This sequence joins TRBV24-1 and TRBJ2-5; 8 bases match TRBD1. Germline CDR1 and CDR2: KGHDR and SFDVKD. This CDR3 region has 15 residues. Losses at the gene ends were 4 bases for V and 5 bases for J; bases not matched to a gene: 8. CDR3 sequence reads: CATSEITGGMETQYF. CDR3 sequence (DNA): TGTGCCACCAGTGAAATAACAGGGGGGATGGAGACCCAGTACTTC.

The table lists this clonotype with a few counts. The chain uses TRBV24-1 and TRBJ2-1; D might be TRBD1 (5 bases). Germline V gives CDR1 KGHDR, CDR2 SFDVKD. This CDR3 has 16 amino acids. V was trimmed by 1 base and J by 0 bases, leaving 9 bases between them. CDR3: CATSDFAGSSYNEQFF. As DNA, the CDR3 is TGTGCCACCAGTGATTTCGCAGGGTCCTCCTACAATGAGCAGTTCTTC.

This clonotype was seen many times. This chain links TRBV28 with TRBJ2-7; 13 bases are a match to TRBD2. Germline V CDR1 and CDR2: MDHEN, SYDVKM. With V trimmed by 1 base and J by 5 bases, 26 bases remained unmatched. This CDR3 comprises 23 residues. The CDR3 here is CASSLLGLGSTSGRARFLHEQYF. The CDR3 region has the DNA TGTGCCAGCAGTTTATTAGGCTTGGGATCCACTAGCGGGAGGGCCAGGTTTCTTCACGAGCAGTACTTC.

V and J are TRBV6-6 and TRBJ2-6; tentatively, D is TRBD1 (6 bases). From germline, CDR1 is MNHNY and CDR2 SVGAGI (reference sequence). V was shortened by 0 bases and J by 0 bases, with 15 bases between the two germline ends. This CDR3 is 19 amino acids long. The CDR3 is CASSYSMTGYSSGANVLTF. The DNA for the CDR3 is TGTGCCAGCAGTTACTCGATGACAGGTTATAGCTCTGGGGCCAACGTCCTGACTTTC.

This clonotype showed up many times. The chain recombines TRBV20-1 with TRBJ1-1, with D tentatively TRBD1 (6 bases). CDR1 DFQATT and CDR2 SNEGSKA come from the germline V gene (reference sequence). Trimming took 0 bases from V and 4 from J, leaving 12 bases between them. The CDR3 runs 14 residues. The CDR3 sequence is CSARDPGAGTEAFF. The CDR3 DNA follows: TGCAGTGCTAGAGATCCAGGGGCGGGCACTGAAGCTTTCTTT.

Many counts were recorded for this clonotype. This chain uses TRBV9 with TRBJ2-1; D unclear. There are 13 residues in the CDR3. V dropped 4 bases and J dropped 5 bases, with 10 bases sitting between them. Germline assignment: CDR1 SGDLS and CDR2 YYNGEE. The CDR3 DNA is TGTGCCAGCAGCAAATACAGCAACAATGAGCAGTTCTTC. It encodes CASSKYSNNEQFF.

The CDR3 reads CSARGFGTSGLYNEQFF. The CDR3 bases are TGCAGTGCTAGAGGTTTTGGGACTAGCGGGCTGTACAATGAGCAGTTCTTC. The chain has TRBV20-1 and TRBJ2-1; 12 nucleotides agree with TRBD2. The V gene end was trimmed by 1 base and the J gene end by 4 bases; junction bases not matched to a gene: 8. The germline V gene has CDR1 DFQATT and CDR2 SNEGSKA (reference sequence). The CDR3 runs 17 residues.

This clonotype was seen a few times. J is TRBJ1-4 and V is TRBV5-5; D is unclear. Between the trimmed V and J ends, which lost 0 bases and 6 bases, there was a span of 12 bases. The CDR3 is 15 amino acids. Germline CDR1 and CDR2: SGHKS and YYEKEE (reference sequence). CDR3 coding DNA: TGTGCCAGCAGCTTGGTGGCGGGAATGGATGAAAAACTGTTTTTT. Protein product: CASSLVAGMDEKLFF.

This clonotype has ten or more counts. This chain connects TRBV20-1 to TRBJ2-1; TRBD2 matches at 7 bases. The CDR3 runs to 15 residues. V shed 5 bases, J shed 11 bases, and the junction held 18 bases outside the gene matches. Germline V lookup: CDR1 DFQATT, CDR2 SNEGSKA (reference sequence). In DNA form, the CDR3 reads TGCAGTGCTTTAAAGGGGAGGGCGGACGCTACTAAGCAGTTCTTC. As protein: CSALKGRADATKQFF.

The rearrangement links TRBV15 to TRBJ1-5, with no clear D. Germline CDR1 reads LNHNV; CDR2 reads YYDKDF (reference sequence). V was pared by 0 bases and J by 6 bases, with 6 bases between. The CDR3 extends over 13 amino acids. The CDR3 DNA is TGTGCCACCAGCAGAGATGGAGTTCAGCCCCAGCATTTT. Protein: CATSRDGVQPQHF.

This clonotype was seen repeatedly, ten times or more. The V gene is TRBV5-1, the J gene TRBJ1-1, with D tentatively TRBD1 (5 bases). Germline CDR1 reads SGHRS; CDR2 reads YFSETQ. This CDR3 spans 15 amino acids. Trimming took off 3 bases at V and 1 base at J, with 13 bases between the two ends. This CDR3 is CASSYQLGQNTEAFF. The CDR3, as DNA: TGCGCCAGCAGCTACCAATTAGGACAGAACACTGAAGCTTTCTTT.

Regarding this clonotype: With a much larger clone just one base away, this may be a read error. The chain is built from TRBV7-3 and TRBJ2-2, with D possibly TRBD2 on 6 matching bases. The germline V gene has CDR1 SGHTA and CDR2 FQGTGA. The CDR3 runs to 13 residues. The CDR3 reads CATRNTVPGGLFF. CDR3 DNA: TGTGCCACCCGTAATACAGTCCCCGGGGGGCTGTTTTTT.

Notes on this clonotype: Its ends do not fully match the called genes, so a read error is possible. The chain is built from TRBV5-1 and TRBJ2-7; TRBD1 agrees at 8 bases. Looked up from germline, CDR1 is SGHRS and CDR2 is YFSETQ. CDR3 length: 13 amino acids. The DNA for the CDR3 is TGTGCCAGCAGCTCCCAGGGGGCGGTCGAGCAGTACTTC. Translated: CASSSQGAVEQYF.

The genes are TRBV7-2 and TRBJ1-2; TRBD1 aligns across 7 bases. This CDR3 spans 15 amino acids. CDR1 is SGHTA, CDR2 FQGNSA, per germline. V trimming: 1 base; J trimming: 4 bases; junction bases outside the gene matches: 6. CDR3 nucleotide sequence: TGTGCCAGCAGCTTAGACCGGGACAGAGCCTATGGCTACACCTTC. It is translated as CASSLDRDRAYGYTF.

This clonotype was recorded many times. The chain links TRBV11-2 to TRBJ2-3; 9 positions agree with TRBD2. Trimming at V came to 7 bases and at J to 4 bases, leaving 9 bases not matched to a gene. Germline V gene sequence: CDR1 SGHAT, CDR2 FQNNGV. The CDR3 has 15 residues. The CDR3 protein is CASTPMAGGADTQYF. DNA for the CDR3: TGTGCCAGCACCCCCATGGCGGGAGGGGCAGATACGCAGTATTTT.

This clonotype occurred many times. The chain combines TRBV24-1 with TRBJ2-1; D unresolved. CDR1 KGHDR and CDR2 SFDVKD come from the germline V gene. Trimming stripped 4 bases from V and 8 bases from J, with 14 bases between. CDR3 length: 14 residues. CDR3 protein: CATSDLRSVYEQFF. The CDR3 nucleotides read TGTGCCACCAGTGACCTACGCTCGGTATATGAGCAGTTCTTC.

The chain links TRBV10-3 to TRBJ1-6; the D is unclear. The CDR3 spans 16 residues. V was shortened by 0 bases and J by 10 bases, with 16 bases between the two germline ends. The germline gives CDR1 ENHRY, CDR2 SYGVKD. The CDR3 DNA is TGTGCCATCAGTGAGTCGGCAGGCGGCTTAGGATCACCCCTCCACTTT. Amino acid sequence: CAISESAGGLGSPLHF.

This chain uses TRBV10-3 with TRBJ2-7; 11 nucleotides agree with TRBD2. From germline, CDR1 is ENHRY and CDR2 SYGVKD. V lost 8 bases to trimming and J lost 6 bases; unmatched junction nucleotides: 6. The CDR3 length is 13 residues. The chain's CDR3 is CAIQTSGNSEQYF. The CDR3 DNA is TGTGCCATCCAGACTAGCGGGAATTCCGAGCAGTACTTC.

CDR3 coding DNA: TGCAGTGCTAGGAGCAGGGGCTACGAGCAGTACTTC. Translating it yields CSARSRGYEQYF. This chain links TRBV20-1 with TRBJ2-7; weak D call: TRBD1 (6 bases). The germline V gene has CDR1 DFQATT and CDR2 SNEGSKA (reference sequence). This CDR3 comprises 12 residues. V was trimmed by 3 bases and J by 3 bases, leaving 9 bases between them.

The CDR3 region has the DNA TGTGCCAGCAGAACCGCGACCGGGACAGGGGAGACCCAGTACTTC. The encoded protein is CASRTATGTGETQYF. The chain combines TRBV3-1 with TRBJ2-5, with 9 bases matching TRBD1. The junction had 10 bases not matched to a gene; V was cut back by 6 bases and J by 5 bases. The CDR3 is 15 residues long. CDR1 and CDR2 (germline): LGHDT, YNNKEL (reference sequence).

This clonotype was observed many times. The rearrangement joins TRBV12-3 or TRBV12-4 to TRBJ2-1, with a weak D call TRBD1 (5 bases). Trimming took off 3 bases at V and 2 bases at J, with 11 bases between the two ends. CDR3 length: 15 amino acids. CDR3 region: CASSFGEGAYNEQFF. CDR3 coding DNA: TGTGCCAGCAGTTTCGGCGAAGGGGCCTACAATGAGCAGTTCTTC.